This passage covers 21 T cell receptor beta chains from one sample sequenced in a study of cytomegalovirus exposure and HLA in healthy donors. This PCR relied on a set of 60 Vbeta primers and 13 Jbeta primers. TCRdb's copy holds only in-frame clones and misses some; the assay was immunoSEQ multiplex PCR. The sample shows 100,000 or so clones, 75% of them seen only once. The sample consisted of PBMCs. The receptors originated from a man aged 50 to 60 in good health and CMV-seronegative.

The CDR3 region has the DNA TGTGCCAGCACCGAGGGGGGGCGCTACTATGGCTACACCTTC. It translates to CASTEGGRYYGYTF. V is TRBV6-6 and J is TRBJ1-2; a possible D gene is TRBD1 (6 bases). The length of the CDR3 is 14 residues. Trimming removed 7 bases at V and 3 bases at J, with 15 bases between. Per the germline V gene, CDR1 is MNHNY and CDR2 is SVGAGI (reference sequence).

V usage is TRBV9 and J usage is TRBJ2-1; tentative D call: TRBD1 (6 bases). Germline CDR1 reads SGDLS; CDR2 reads YYNGEE. Trimming took 1 base from V and 5 from J, leaving 13 bases between them. This CDR3 comprises 15 residues. Here the CDR3 reads CASSVIDRTNNEQFF. CDR3 bases: TGTGCCAGCAGCGTAATCGACAGGACGAACAATGAGCAGTTCTTC. Supplemented by reference TRBV9 and TRBJ2-1, the full variable domain reads DSGVTQTPKHLITATGQRVTLRCSPRSGDLSVYWYQQSLDQGLQFLIQYYNGEERAKGNILERFSAQQFPDLHSELNLSSLELGDSALYFCASSVIDRTNNEQFFGPGTRLTVL.

The chain joins TRBV11-2 to TRBJ2-1, with 7 positions matching TRBD2. The CDR3 has 14 residues. V was clipped by 1 base and J by 4 bases; unmatched bases: 1. The germline V gene has CDR1 SGHAT and CDR2 FQNNGV. This chain's CDR3 is CASSLAREYNEQFF. CDR3 in DNA: TGTGCCAGCAGCTTAGCGCGGGAGTACAATGAGCAGTTCTTC.

The chain uses TRBV9 and TRBJ2-3; 12 nucleotides line up with TRBD2. The germline CDR1 and CDR2 sequences are SGDLS and YYNGEE. This CDR3 has 20 residues. J lost 9 bases, V lost 0 bases, and 20 bases had no gene match. The CDR3 region has the DNA TGTGCCAGCAGCGTAGCTACCGGTGGTGTTGTGACTAGCGGGAGCTCCACGCAGTATTTT. The encoded protein is CASSVATGGVVTSGSSTQYF.

V gene TRBV2 combines with J gene TRBJ2-1, with unresolved D. The germline V and J ends were trimmed by 0 bases and 8 bases, with 8 bases remaining between them. The CDR3 extends over 13 amino acids. CDR1 and CDR2 from the germline V gene are SNHLY and FYNNEI. The CDR3 DNA sequence: TGTGCCAGCAGTGAAGCGCTTCCGGATGAGCAGTTCTTC. Amino acids: CASSEALPDEQFF.

The chain employs TRBV9 and TRBJ1-4; maybe TRBD1 (6 bases). V lost 2 bases and J 5 bases, leaving 19 bases between the germline ends. The CDR3 runs to 17 residues. Germline V gene sequence: CDR1 SGDLS, CDR2 YYNGEE. The CDR3 DNA reads TGTGCCAGCAGCGTGGGGAAGGTACAGGGCTTCAATGAAAAACTGTTTTTT. Translating it yields CASSVGKVQGFNEKLFF.

The chain employs TRBV7-2 and TRBJ2-3, with 9 bases identical to TRBD2. CDR3 length equals 19 residues. Trimming at V came to 0 bases and at J to 0 bases, leaving 10 bases not matched to a gene. The germline gives CDR1 SGHTA, CDR2 FQGNSA. CDR3 DNA sequence: TGTGCCAGCAGCTTAGCGCCGACTAGCGGTGAAGCTAGCACAGATACGCAGTATTTT. Translation: CASSLAPTSGEASTDTQYF.

This clone was counted a single time. This chain joins TRBV5-1 and TRBJ1-1, with TRBD1 matching 8 bases. The V gene end was trimmed by 3 bases and the J gene end by 3 bases; junction bases not matched to a gene: 4. The germline V gene has CDR1 SGHRS and CDR2 YFSETQ. The length of the CDR3 is 14 residues. The DNA of the CDR3 is TGCGCCAGCAGCTACGGACAGGGAGACACTGAAGCTTTCTTT. Residues: CASSYGQGDTEAFF.

This clone was seen only a few times. The V gene is TRBV5-8, the J gene TRBJ1-5; 10 nucleotides match TRBD1. The CDR3 has 16 amino acids. In germline, CDR1 is SGHTS, CDR2 YDEGEE. The V gene end was trimmed by 4 bases and the J gene end by 5 bases; junction bases not matched to a gene: 9. Written as DNA, the CDR3 is TGTGCCAGCAGCCTCACCGGGACAGGGGTGGATCAGCCCCAGCATTTT. Protein: CASSLTGTGVDQPQHF.

V and J are TRBV11-3 and TRBJ2-1; possible D gene TRBD1, 6 bases. V was trimmed by 9 bases and J by 7 bases, leaving 16 bases between them. Germline-derived CDR1 and CDR2 are SGHNT and YENEEA. The CDR3 is made up of 13 amino acids. The CDR3 region is CASKQGFMNEQFF. DNA for the CDR3: TGTGCCAGTAAGCAGGGGTTTATGAATGAGCAGTTCTTC.

This chain links TRBV29-1 with TRBJ1-2; D is perhaps TRBD1 (6 bases). With 1 base removed from V and 3 bases from J, the gap between germline ends came to 12 bases. CDR3 length: 14 amino acids. The germline gives CDR1 SQVTM, CDR2 ANQGSEA. DNA for the CDR3: TGCAGCGTTGAAGCGCGGGGGCTCGACTATGGCTACACCTTC. This sequence encodes CSVEARGLDYGYTF. The full variable domain, rest sourced from reference TRBV29-1 and TRBJ1-2, is SAVISQKPSRDICQRGTSLTIQCQVDSQVTMMFWYRQQPGQSLTLIATANQGSEATYESGFVIDKFPISRPNLTFSTLTVSNMSPEDSSIYLCSVEARGLDYGYTFGSGTRLTVV.

The chain links TRBV10-3 to TRBJ2-3; the match to TRBD2 covers 8 bases. V lost 6 bases, J lost 0 bases, and 5 bases stayed unmatched. Germline V CDR1 and CDR2: ENHRY, SYGVKD. The CDR3 contains 15 residues. The DNA for the CDR3 is TGTGCCATCAGCCTAGCGGGCACTAGCACAGATACGCAGTATTTT. Translated: CAISLAGTSTDTQYF.

The chain has TRBV15 and TRBJ2-7; D is unclear. V lost 4 bases to trimming and J lost 8 bases, with 21 bases between them. Germline-derived CDR1 and CDR2 are LNHNV and YYDKDF (reference sequence). This CDR3 region has 15 residues. The CDR3: CATSIDLQRQTQQYF. The CDR3 DNA follows: TGTGCCACCAGCATTGATCTCCAAAGGCAGACTCAGCAGTACTTC.

Details on this clone: Its ends do not fully match the called genes, so a read error is possible. The rearrangement uses TRBV7-9 and TRBJ1-3, with a weak D call TRBD1 (5 bases). Germline V gene lookup returns CDR1 SEHNR and CDR2 FQNEAQ (reference sequence). This CDR3 is 15 amino acids long. CDR3 amino acids: CSSSWERWGGNTIYF. The DNA of the CDR3 is TGTTCCAGCAGCTGGGAACGATGGGGCGGAAACACCATATATTTT.

This clone came up a few times. This sequence joins TRBV19 and TRBJ2-6; tentatively, D is TRBD1 (6 bases). The V gene's germline CDR1 is LNHDA and CDR2 SQIVND (reference sequence). Trimming stripped 6 bases from V and 1 base from J, with 10 bases between. The CDR3 sequence is 15 residues long. This CDR3 reads CASRRTGSGANVLTF. The CDR3 DNA is TGTGCCAGTAGGCGAACAGGGTCTGGGGCCAACGTCCTGACTTTC. The full variable domain, in which reference TRBV19 and TRBJ2-6 provide the parts outside the CDR3, is DGGITQSPKYLFRKEGQNVTLSCEQNLNHDAMYWYRQDPGQGLRLIYYSQIVNDFQKGDIAEGYSVSREKKESFPLTVTSAQKNPTAFYLCASRRTGSGANVLTFGAGSRLTVL.

This clone occurred a few times. At one boundary the junction diverges from the germline segment, which might be a read error. The J gene is TRBJ2-1, the V gene TRBV7-2, with TRBD2 matching over 7 bases. Germline assignment: CDR1 SGHTA and CDR2 FQGNSA. The CDR3 covers 15 residues. The CDR3, as DNA: TGTGCCAGCACCAAGGGGAGGGATCCCTACTATGAGCAGTTCTTC. This translates into CASTKGRDPYYEQFF. The full variable domain, rest sourced from reference TRBV7-2 and TRBJ2-1, is GAGVSQSPSNKVTEKGKDVELRCDPISGHTALYWYRQSLGQGLEFLIYFQGNSAPDKSGLPSDRFSAERTGGSVSTLTIQRTQQEDSAVYLCASTKGRDPYYEQFFGPGTRLTVL.

The DNA for the CDR3 is TGTGCCAGCAGAGAAAGGGGACAGGGGAATCAGCCCCAGCATTTT. Translating gives CASRERGQGNQPQHF. This chain connects TRBV5-8 to TRBJ1-5, with TRBD1 matching over 10 bases. V dropped 5 bases and J dropped 4; count of bases not matched to a gene: 6. The CDR3 covers 15 residues. Germline V CDR1 and CDR2: SGHTS, YDEGEE.

The V and J genes are TRBV27 and TRBJ2-5; 10 nucleotides match TRBD1. Near its end, the DNA agrees better with TRBJ2-7, so the J call may be wrong. CDR1 is MNHEY and CDR2 is SMNVEV in the germline V gene (reference sequence). CDR3 length: 14 residues. The CDR3 loop is CASRGTGASYEQYF. The CDR3 DNA sequence: TGTGCCAGCAGAGGGACAGGGGCCTCCTACGAGCAGTACTTC.

The chain carries TRBV19 and TRBJ1-1, with no clear D. V was trimmed by 5 bases and J by 1 base, leaving 8 bases between them. Looked up from germline, CDR1 is LNHDA and CDR2 is SQIVND (reference sequence). The CDR3 is made up of 13 amino acids. The CDR3 DNA follows: TGTGCCAGTAGTGCCGAGAGGAACACTGAAGCTTTCTTT. It is translated as CASSAERNTEAFF.

V is TRBV30 and J is TRBJ2-3, with unresolved D. The germline V gene has CDR1 GTSNPN and CDR2 SVGIG (reference sequence). Trimming removed 0 bases from V and 4 bases from J, with 8 bases in between. This CDR3 spans 13 amino acids. Here the CDR3 reads CAWSVRGSDTQYF. CDR3 DNA: TGTGCCTGGAGTGTTAGAGGATCAGATACGCAGTATTTT. The full variable domain, completed using reference TRBV30 and TRBJ2-3, is SQTIHQWPATLVQPVGSPLSLECTVEGTSNPNLYWYRQAAGRGLQLLFYSVGIGQISSEVPQNLSASRPQDRQFILSSKKLLLSDSGFYLCAWSVRGSDTQYFGPGTRLTVL.

V gene TRBV28 combines with J gene TRBJ1-4, with D perhaps matching TRBD1 (5 bases). CDR1 is MDHEN, CDR2 SYDVKM, per germline. The CDR3 runs 15 residues. The germline V and J ends were trimmed by 4 bases and 3 bases, with 12 bases remaining between them. Here the CDR3 DNA reads TGTGCCAGCAGTTGGTCAGGGAGGGCTAATGAAAAACTGTTTTTT. This gives the protein CASSWSGRANEKLFF.